This entry lists 5 T cell receptor beta chains sequenced from one sample in a study of blood T cell repertoires in COVID-19. Libraries were prepared by immunoSEQ multiplex PCR; TCRdb keeps only in-frame clonotypes and omits some of them. Altogether some 45,000 clones are present, 86% being singletons, with the ten largest covering around a tenth. Sequenced material: peripheral blood. All receptors derive from a human donor in a cohort sampled during active COVID-19.

This clone was recorded many times. V is TRBV19 and J is TRBJ2-1; tentative D call: TRBD2 (5 bases). The V gene lost 3 bases and the J gene lost 5 bases, with 14 bases spanning the gap. Germline lookup yields CDR1 LNHDA and CDR2 SQIVND (reference sequence). The CDR3 is 15 amino acids. CDR3 coding DNA: TGTGCCAGTAGTATCGGAGGACGGCCCAACAATGAGCAGTTCTTC. Amino acids: CASSIGGRPNNEQFF.

This chain uses TRBV24-1 with TRBJ1-1; TRBD1 might be the D (6 bases). Germline V lookup: CDR1 KGHDR, CDR2 SFDVKD. CDR3 length: 13 residues. The V end lost 7 bases, the J end lost 10 bases, and 18 bases lay between the germline ends. The CDR3 nucleotides read TGTGCCACCAGCCATGGGGGGGGCGGACGAGCTTTCTTT. Its protein is CATSHGGGGRAFF.

The chain recombines TRBV11-2 with TRBJ2-1, with D possibly being TRBD2 (6 bases). CDR1 is SGHAT, CDR2 FQNNGV, per germline. V shed 1 base and J shed 8 bases, with 15 bases lying between them. The CDR3 consists of 15 residues. Written as DNA, the CDR3 is TGTGCCAGCAGCTTAGCCCAAACTAGCCTCCATGAGCAGTTCTTC. It specifies CASSLAQTSLHEQFF.

The chain is built from TRBV29-1 and TRBJ2-7; D not certain. Trimming left V 7 bases short and J 9 bases short, with 19 bases between. The CDR3 has 12 amino acids. Germline V gene lookup returns CDR1 SQVTM and CDR2 ANQGSEA. The CDR3 DNA is TGCAGCGCTCGAGTGAGGTCGAGCGCGCAGTACTTC. This gives the protein CSARVRSSAQYF.

This clone is a singleton in its sample. The chain links TRBV6-5 to TRBJ1-2, with D possibly matching TRBD1 (6 bases). Germline V gene data show CDR1 as MNHEY and CDR2 as SVGAGI. V lost 6 bases and J 4 bases, leaving 9 bases between the germline ends. The CDR3 length is 12 residues. For the CDR3, the DNA is TGTGCCAGCAGAGGACAGTCCTATGGCTACACCTTC. As protein: CASRGQSYGYTF.